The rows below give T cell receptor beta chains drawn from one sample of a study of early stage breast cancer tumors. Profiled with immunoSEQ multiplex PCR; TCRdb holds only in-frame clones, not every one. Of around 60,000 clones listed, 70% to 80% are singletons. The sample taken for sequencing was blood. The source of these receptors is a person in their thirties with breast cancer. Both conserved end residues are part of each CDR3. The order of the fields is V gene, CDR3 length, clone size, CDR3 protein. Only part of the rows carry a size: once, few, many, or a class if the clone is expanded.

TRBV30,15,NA,CAWSVGLGVRGEQFF
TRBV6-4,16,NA,CASSPKGGSAQETQYF
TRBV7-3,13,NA,CASSPSAHNEQFF
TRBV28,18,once,CASSLSPISGTLSYEQYF
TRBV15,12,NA,CATSSSGYEQYF
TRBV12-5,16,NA,CASASFRGGSNYGYTF
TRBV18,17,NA,CASSPSERGTNTGELFF
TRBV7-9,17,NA,CASSRRLAGGPYNEQFF
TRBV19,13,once,CASSSLARETQYF
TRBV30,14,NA,CAWSVAVGSYEQYF
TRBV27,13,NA,CARRDGSVNEQYF
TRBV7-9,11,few,CASSFDSEAFF
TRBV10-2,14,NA,CASSLGLASDTQYF
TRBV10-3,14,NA,CAISESRGTQPQHF
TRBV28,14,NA,CASSPGSRLGGYTF
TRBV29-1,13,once,CSVEFRGNTEAFF
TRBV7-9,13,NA,CASSFRGEETQYF
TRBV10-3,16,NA,CAISESGAPSDQPQHF
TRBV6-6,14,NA,CASSFEGSSYEQYF
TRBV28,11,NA,CASSFKEVLTF
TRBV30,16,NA,CAWRRQGQNSGNTIYF
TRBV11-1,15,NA,CASSPAEGRTGELFF
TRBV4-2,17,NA,CASRQMGLAGGAYEQYF
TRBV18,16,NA,CASSPMEGSGTGELFF
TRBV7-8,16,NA,CASSLVGSGSIYEQYF
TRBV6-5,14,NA,CASSTGTATTQAFF
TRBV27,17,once,CASSLSSFSGEGDEQFF
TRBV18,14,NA,CASSPPGTFYEQYF
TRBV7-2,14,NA,CASSLHQGAAEAFF
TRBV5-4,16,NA,CASNSKGGKLNTEAFF
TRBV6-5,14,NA,CASSDSLAPYEQYF
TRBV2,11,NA,CASRWGHEQYF
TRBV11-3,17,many,CASSLPRGSPNNSPLHF
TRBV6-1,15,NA,CASRVGLVSYNEQFF
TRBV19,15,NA,CASSIWRDRVYGYTF
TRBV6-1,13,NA,CASSLTGGNGYTF
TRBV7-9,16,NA,CASSYPRTGNTGELFF
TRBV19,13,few,CAAAGTRGNEQFF
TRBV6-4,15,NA,CASSESAGGPYEQYF
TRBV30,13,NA,CAWSVLGSTEAFF